Sequencing of this TCR beta chain was carried out in a study of control samples from healthy donors and cancer patients. The method was immunoSEQ multiplex PCR; TCRdb's version includes in-frame clones alone and lacks a portion of them. Here the sample spans 400,000 to 500,000 clones, around 90% being singletons. The CDR3 is 17 residues long. Germline V lookup: CDR1 MDHEN, CDR2 SYDVKM. Trimming took off 4 bases at V and 0 bases at J, with 16 bases between the two ends. Source material: PBMCs. The sequence came from a man aged 35 to 55 with head and neck cancer. The chain has TRBV28 and TRBJ1-5, with D maybe TRBD1 (6 bases). As DNA, the CDR3 is TGTGCCAGCAGTTCATCGCCCGGACAGCTTAGCAATCAGCCCCAGCATTTT. Translating gives CASSSSPGQLSNQPQHF.